A single sample gave rise to the 18 T cell receptor beta chains below, sequenced in a study of blood T cell repertoires in COVID-19. The table came from immunoSEQ multiplex PCR; TCRdb's copy has only in-frame clones and leaves some out. The table lists around 160,000 clones, 80% to 90% of them singletons. Sequencing was done on a sample of peripheral blood. Receptors were obtained from a man older than 75 with acute or convalescent COVID-19.

This clone has just a few counts. The rearrangement joins TRBV11-2 to TRBJ1-2; maybe TRBD1 (5 bases). The CDR3 contains 13 residues. CDR1 is SGHAT, CDR2 FQNNGV, per germline. V was pared by 1 base and J by 10 bases, with 13 bases between. The CDR3 protein is CASSLAQGGSYTF. The CDR3 DNA reads TGTGCCAGCAGCTTAGCCCAGGGAGGATCCTACACCTTC.

The chain carries TRBV19 and TRBJ2-5, with 10 bases aligning to TRBD2. J lost 1 base, V lost 2 bases, and 1 base had no gene match. In germline, CDR1 is LNHDA, CDR2 SQIVND (reference sequence). The CDR3 length is 15 residues. CDR3 nucleotides: TGTGCCAGTAGTATACTAGCGGGAGCCCAAGAGACCCAGTACTTC. Protein product: CASSILAGAQETQYF.

The rearrangement uses TRBV6-5 and TRBJ2-7; 11 bases align to TRBD2. The ends lost 5 bases at V and 8 bases at J; junction bases unmatched: 11. This CDR3 spans 15 amino acids. Germline V CDR1 and CDR2: MNHEY, SVGAGI. The CDR3 DNA is TGTGCCAGCAGTCCGAGACTAGCGGGATATAACAAGCAGTACTTC. It is translated as CASSPRLAGYNKQYF.

The chain recombines TRBV5-1 with TRBJ2-6; D is possibly TRBD1 (5 bases). CDR1 SGHRS and CDR2 YFSETQ come from the germline V gene. V shed 1 base and J shed 3 bases, with 11 bases lying between them. This CDR3 is built from 16 residues. In DNA, the CDR3 is TGCGCCAGCAGCTTGAGCCAGGGTAATGGGGCCAACGTCCTGACTTTC. Translation: CASSLSQGNGANVLTF.

This chain joins TRBV9 and TRBJ2-3; 10 bases match TRBD2. V trimming: 4 bases; J trimming: 4 bases; junction bases outside the gene matches: 15. Per the germline V gene, CDR1 is SGDLS and CDR2 is YYNGEE. This CDR3 has 18 residues. The CDR3 spells CASSTSPPSSGRADTQYF. In DNA form, the CDR3 reads TGTGCCAGCAGCACTAGCCCCCCATCCAGCGGGAGGGCAGATACGCAGTATTTT.

The rearrangement links TRBV11-1 to TRBJ2-1; perhaps TRBD2 as D (5 bases). V was trimmed by 5 bases and J by 8 bases, leaving 13 bases between them. The CDR3 covers 13 residues. Germline V lookup: CDR1 SGHAT, CDR2 FQDESV (reference sequence). This CDR3 is CASSPPGSDEQFF. DNA of the CDR3: TGTGCCAGCAGCCCGCCGGGGTCCGATGAGCAGTTCTTC.

The chain recombines TRBV7-9 with TRBJ2-5, with 7 bases lining up with TRBD2. CDR1 is SEHNR, CDR2 FQNEAQ, per germline (reference sequence). The CDR3 runs 16 residues. With 5 bases clipped from V and 1 base from J, the junction kept 10 bases outside the gene matches. The DNA of the CDR3 is TGTGCCAGCAGCGCGACCGGCCGGGGGGTCCAAGAGACCCAGTACTTC. Residues: CASSATGRGVQETQYF.

The chain joins TRBV15 to TRBJ2-5; 9 nucleotides agree with TRBD2. CDR3 length: 18 residues. Germline lookup yields CDR1 LNHNV and CDR2 YYDKDF (reference sequence). Trimming took 5 bases from V and 4 from J; bases not matched to a gene: 17. The CDR3 here is CATSSGASGGIRRETQYF. Here the CDR3 DNA reads TGTGCCACCAGCTCCGGAGCCAGCGGGGGGATCCGTAGAGAGACCCAGTACTTC.

The DNA for the CDR3 is TGTGCCAGCAGCTTAATGAACTCGGGGGGGTCACCCCTCCACTTT. It is translated as CASSLMNSGGSPLHF. The chain carries TRBV11-2 and TRBJ1-6, with D possibly matching TRBD1 (5 bases). V was clipped by 2 bases and J by 10 bases, with 15 bases between them. Germline V lookup: CDR1 SGHAT, CDR2 FQNNGV. This CDR3 has 15 amino acids. The variable domain in full, with the rest retrieved from reference TRBV11-2 and TRBJ1-6, is EAGVAQSPRYKIIEKRQSVAFWCNPISGHATLYWYQQILGQGPKLLIQFQNNGVVDDSQLPKDRFSAERLKGVDSTLKIQPAKLEDSAVYLCASSLMNSGGSPLHFGNGTRLTVT.

The table lists this clone with a few counts. The chain recombines TRBV5-1 with TRBJ2-2; TRBD2 agrees at 7 bases. V trimming: 5 bases; J trimming: 4 bases; junction bases outside the gene matches: 5. The CDR3 is made up of 14 amino acids. From germline, CDR1 is SGHRS and CDR2 YFSETQ. CDR3 amino acids: CASSYGGSTGELFF. The CDR3 DNA is TGCGCCAGCAGTTACGGGGGGAGCACCGGGGAGCTGTTTTTT. Drawing the rest from reference TRBV5-1 and TRBJ2-2, the complete variable domain is KAGVTQTPRYLIKTRGQQVTLSCSPISGHRSVSWYQQTPGQGLQFLFEYFSETQRNKGNFPGRFSGRQFSNSRSEMNVSTLELGDSALYLCASSYGGSTGELFFGEGSRLTVL.

V gene TRBV9 combines with J gene TRBJ2-3; maybe TRBD2 (5 bases). The germline gives CDR1 SGDLS, CDR2 YYNGEE. Deletions cut 0 bases from V and 9 bases from J, with 11 bases between. The CDR3 has 13 residues. The CDR3 nucleotides read TGTGCCAGCAGCGTAGCTGGGAGAAGCACGCAGTATTTT. Translated: CASSVAGRSTQYF.

This sequence joins TRBV5-5 and TRBJ1-1; D might be TRBD1 (6 bases). V dropped 2 bases and J dropped 5 bases, with 13 bases sitting between them. Per germline, CDR1 SGHKS and CDR2 YYEKEE (reference sequence). The CDR3 extends over 14 amino acids. CDR3 region: CASSFQGKGTEAFF. CDR3 nucleotides: TGTGCCAGCAGCTTCCAGGGGAAGGGAACTGAAGCTTTCTTT.

This chain links TRBV18 with TRBJ2-1; weak D call: TRBD2 (5 bases). This CDR3 region has 15 residues. The germline V gene encodes CDR1 KGHSH and CDR2 LQKENI. V was trimmed by 3 bases and J by 6 bases, leaving 15 bases between them. CDR3 residues: CASSPGFQRSNEQFF. DNA of the CDR3: TGTGCCAGCTCACCCGGTTTCCAGCGGAGCAATGAGCAGTTCTTC.

In its sample, this clone was seen a few times. The J gene is TRBJ2-1, the V gene TRBV5-4; 11 bases map to TRBD2. Germline V lookup: CDR1 SGHNT, CDR2 YYREEE (reference sequence). With V trimmed by 5 bases and J by 7 bases, 8 bases remained unmatched. The length of the CDR3 is 15 residues. DNA for the CDR3: TGTGCCAGCAGATTAGCGGGGGGGCTAGGTAATGAGCAGTTCTTC. Amino acid sequence: CASRLAGGLGNEQFF.

The chain carries TRBV3-1 (or the pseudogene TRBV3-2) and TRBJ2-5; possibly TRBD2 for D (6 bases). The CDR3 covers 15 residues. Germline-derived CDR1 and CDR2 are LGHDT and YNNKEL (reference sequence). Trimming stripped 1 base from V and 2 bases from J, with 11 bases between. This CDR3 reads CASSQVNAGQETQYF. Here the CDR3 DNA reads TGTGCCAGCAGCCAAGTAAACGCGGGGCAAGAGACCCAGTACTTC.

The V call is TRBV6-5, the J call TRBJ1-5, with 7 nucleotides matching TRBD1. The V gene's germline CDR1 is MNHEY and CDR2 SVGAGI. The CDR3 is 15 amino acids. V shed 5 bases, J shed 6 bases, and the junction held 10 bases outside the gene matches. CDR3 nucleotides: TGTGCCAGCAGTCAAAACAGGGGAGTAGGTCAGCCCCAGCATTTT. It encodes CASSQNRGVGQPQHF.

This clone was counted once. J is TRBJ2-1 and V is TRBV6-1; 7 bases match TRBD1. Germline assignment: CDR1 MNHNS and CDR2 SASEGT. The J segment lost 12 bases and the V segment lost 3 bases, leaving 29 bases of the junction unmatched. This CDR3 contains 20 residues. CDR3 sequence: CASSEDRHLYSSTGLRGQFF. In nucleotides, the CDR3 is TGTGCCAGCAGTGAGGATAGACACCTCTACTCATCGACAGGGCTGAGGGGGCAGTTCTTC.

The rearrangement joins TRBV11-3 to TRBJ2-5; possibly TRBD2 for D (5 bases). Per germline, CDR1 SGHNT and CDR2 YENEEA. The V end lost 0 bases, the J end lost 4 bases, and 27 bases lay between the germline ends. This CDR3 is 20 amino acids long. CDR3 region: CASSLDHICVGGLWAETQYF. As DNA, the CDR3 is TGTGCCAGCAGCTTAGATCATATCTGTGTTGGCGGGCTTTGGGCAGAGACCCAGTACTTC.